The clone carrying this T cell receptor (beta chain) was seen repeatedly, ten times or more. As yet, its antigen is unknown. This sample is drawn from a study of regulatory T cells in long-lasting Graves disease. Study-wide results and caveats: For persistent Graves' patients, TCR diversity was lower than for newly diagnosed ones. Few sampled subjects may have lowered accuracy. Patients with persistent disease shared 2,741 public clonotypes, outpacing the approximately 920 shared by new patients.

Arm-PCR with iRepertoire HTBI primers amplified the CDR3 regions for these TCR beta libraries. TCRdb fed the multiplex PCR reads into MiXCR, producing one record per CDR3 protein. The repertoire holds approximately 230,000 distinct CDR3 sequences, with around 16% as singletons. The CDR3 consists of 13 residues. V was clipped by 2 bases and J by 5 bases, with 9 bases between them. CDR1 is WNHNN, CDR2 SYGVQD, per germline (reference sequence). Indicated time point: newly diagnosed GD, antithyroid drugs for less than 3 months. Generation of the TCR library employed RNA extracted from PBMCs. Patients were enrolled at an endocrinology department in Xi'an, China.

Specimen: peripheral blood mononuclear cells (PBMCs), collected at new diagnosis, from a patient treated with antithyroid drugs. This receptor was identified in a female donor with Graves disease. J is TRBJ2-5 and V is TRBV10-1, with D tentatively TRBD1 (5 bases). For the CDR3, the DNA is TGCGCCAGCAGTGAGCCAGGGAAGGAGACCCAGTACTTC. Protein: CASSEPGKETQYF.